These T cell receptor beta chains were read from a single sample in a study of T cells in Graves' hyperthyroidism and ophthalmopathy. Using its own MiXCR run on the multiplex PCR reads, TCRdb lists one record per CDR3 protein. In the table there are 550,000 to 600,000 distinct CDR3 sequences, under 60% of which are singletons. Sequencing input: peripheral blood or thyroid tissue (not recorded which). The receptors stem from an adult woman with Graves' disease, either hyperthyroidism or ophthalmopathy (not recorded which). The CDR3 runs from the conserved cysteine through the conserved F or W. A D gene is named only where the DNA matches it firmly. The size field is filled for only some rows; it gives once, few, many or a size class.

d_call j_call clone_size v_call cdr3_aa cdr3_nt
. TRBJ1-5 few TRBV7-9 CASSFYICSASSAELHSNQPQHF .
TRBD1 TRBJ2-7 . TRBV2 CASRHRDREYEQYF TGTGCCAGCAGGCACCGGGACAGGGAGTACGAGCAGTACTTC
TRBD1 TRBJ2-3 . TRBV10-1 CASSGRTGPTDTQYF TGCGCCAGCAGTGGACGGACAGGCCCAACAGATACGCAGTATTTT
. TRBJ2-2 . TRBV7-9 CASSLSLGGRVTGELFF TGTGCCAGCAGCTTAAGCCTTGGGGGCAGGGTCACCGGGGAGCTGTTTTTT
. TRBJ1-6 . TRBV12-3/TRBV12-4 CASSFSLDNSPLHF TGTGCCAGCAGTTTTAGCCTTGACAATTCACCCCTCCACTTT
. TRBJ2-2 many TRBV10-2 CASKALNTGELFF TGCGCCAGCAAGGCTTTGAACACCGGGGAGCTGTTTTTT
TRBD1 TRBJ2-7 many TRBV4-1 CASSQRGTGVSYEQYF TGCGCCAGCAGCCAACGTGGGACAGGGGTTTCCTACGAGCAGTACTTC
. TRBJ1-3 many TRBV28 CASSPQGLLHTIYF TGTGCCAGCAGTCCACAGGGCCTCCTTCACACCATATATTTT
. TRBJ2-6 once TRBV19 CASQANVLTF TGTGCCAGTCAGGCCAACGTCCTGACTTTC
. TRBJ2-5 . TRBV6-1 CASSEGVPMDQYF TGTGCCAGCAGTGAGGGGGTGCCCATGGACCAGTACTTC
TRBD1 TRBJ1-5 few TRBV18 CASSLRSGGRNQPQHF TGTGCCAGCTCCCTTCGTTCAGGGGGACGCAATCAGCCCCAGCATTTT
TRBD1 TRBJ1-5 . TRBV10-3 CAISEGGQGGNQPQHF TGTGCCATCAGTGAGGGGGGACAGGGAGGGAATCAGCCCCAGCATTTT
. TRBJ2-5 . TRBV5-1 CASSLAQQTQYF TGCGCCAGCAGCTTGGCGCAACAGACCCAGTACTTC
. TRBJ1-1 many TRBV10-2 CASSIVGAEAFF TGCGCCAGCAGTATTGTTGGAGCTGAAGCTTTCTTT
. TRBJ1-2 . TRBV15 CATSRDGQQLNGYTF TGTGCCACCAGCAGAGACGGACAGCAATTGAATGGCTACACCTTC
. TRBJ2-2 . TRBV5-1 CASSWDAGELFF TGCGCCAGCAGTTGGGATGCCGGGGAGCTGTTTTTT
. TRBJ1-5 . TRBV2 CASSLGPIQPQHF TGTGCCAGCAGCCTAGGGCCCATTCAGCCCCAGCATTTT
. TRBJ2-7 few TRBV29-1 CSVNGYEQYF TGCAGCGTTAATGGCTACGAGCAGTACTTC
. TRBJ1-4 few TRBV7-2 CASSVGRYGGLFF TGTGCCAGCAGCGTAGGCCGTTACGGAGGGCTGTTTTTT
. TRBJ1-5 few TRBV12-3/TRBV12-4 CASSLNRADQPQHF TGTGCCAGCAGCCTGAACAGGGCGGATCAGCCCCAGCATTTT
. TRBJ2-2 once TRBV24-1 CATGTVTNTGELFF TGTGCCACCGGGACGGTCACTAACACCGGGGAGCTGTTTTTT
. TRBJ1-1 . TRBV7-9 CASTPSGSRTEAFF TGTGCCAGCACCCCCTCAGGGAGTCGGACTGAAGCTTTCTTT
. TRBJ2-7 many TRBV20-1 CSASLGTPPYEQYF TGCAGTGCTAGTTTGGGGACACCTCCCTACGAGCAGTACTTC
TRBD2 TRBJ2-7 . TRBV6-1 CASRTQLAGANEQYF TGTGCCAGCAGGACACAGTTAGCGGGAGCTAACGAGCAGTACTTC
. TRBJ1-6 few TRBV15 CATSRGGGQRSPLHF TGTGCCACCAGCAGAGGCGGCGGGCAGAGGTCACCCCTCCACTTT
. TRBJ1-5 . TRBV2 CASKLGQGGQPQHF TGTGCCAGCAAGCTCGGGCAGGGAGGTCAGCCCCAGCATTTT
TRBD1 TRBJ2-2 . TRBV7-2 CASTLRQGGTGDTGELFF TGTGCCAGCACCCTTAGACAGGGAGGGACAGGGGACACCGGGGAGCTGTTTTTT
. TRBJ1-1 many TRBV19 CASSTYRDQNTEAFF TGTGCCAGTAGTACATACAGGGATCAGAACACTGAAGCTTTCTTT
. TRBJ1-1 . TRBV7-9 CASRPLGDTEAFF TGTGCCAGCAGACCTTTAGGAGACACTGAAGCTTTCTTT
. TRBJ1-2 few TRBV28 CASSPPSGALGYTF TGTGCCAGCAGTCCCCCTTCGGGGGCATTGGGCTACACCTTC
. TRBJ2-5 many TRBV7-9 CASSFFLGPLGETQYF TGTGCCAGCAGCTTTTTCTTAGGTCCGCTCGGGGAGACCCAGTACTTC
TRBD1 TRBJ2-7 many TRBV16 CASSPLGTGDYEQYF TGTGCCAGCAGCCCCCTCGGGACAGGGGACTACGAGCAGTACTTC
. TRBJ2-7 . TRBV29-1 CSVEGGISYEQYF TGCAGCGTTGAAGGGGGGATATCCTACGAGCAGTACTTC
. TRBJ2-2 . TRBV29-1 CSVESGYTGELFF TGCAGCGTTGAATCCGGGTACACCGGGGAGCTGTTTTTT
TRBD2 TRBJ2-5 once TRBV6-1 CASSPHSGGNQETQYF TGTGCCAGCAGTCCACACAGCGGGGGCAACCAAGAGACCCAGTACTTC
TRBD2 TRBJ2-7 many TRBV7-9 CASSRLGLAGDEQYF TGTGCCAGCAGCCGACTCGGACTAGCGGGAGACGAGCAGTACTTC
. TRBJ1-2 . TRBV25-1 CAGSEWAGPTAADGYTF TGTGCCGGCAGTGAATGGGCGGGGCCTACAGCGGCAGATGGCTACACCTTC
TRBD1 TRBJ1-2 . TRBV12-3/TRBV12-4 CASSLAGTGARGYTF TGTGCCAGCAGTTTAGCGGGAACAGGGGCTCGTGGCTACACCTTC
. TRBJ1-5 . TRBV9 CASRNRGTMQPQHF TGTGCCAGCAGGAACAGAGGGACTATGCAGCCCCAGCATTTT
. TRBJ1-2 once TRBV29-1 CSGVLQGNLYGYTF TGCAGCGGTGTTTTACAGGGAAATCTCTATGGCTACACCTTC
. TRBJ1-4 . TRBV5-1 CASSLTGIYEKLFF TGCGCCAGCAGCTTGACAGGGATTTATGAAAAACTGTTTTTT
. TRBJ1-5 . TRBV25-1 CASSLASDDSNQPQHF TGTGCTAGCAGCTTAGCCTCGGATGATAGCAATCAGCCCCAGCATTTT
. TRBJ2-7 few TRBV7-8 CASSVPAGAAGYF TGTGCCAGCAGTGTCCCCGCGGGGGCGGCGGGGTACTTC
TRBD1 TRBJ1-6 . TRBV20-1 CSAWDRGASPLHF TGCAGTGCGTGGGACAGGGGAGCTTCACCCCTCCACTTT
TRBD2 TRBJ2-7 many TRBV7-6 CASSPGLARYEQYF TGTGCCAGCAGCCCCGGACTAGCGAGGTACGAGCAGTACTTC
. TRBJ1-4 . TRBV7-2 CASSLTAGGLREKLFF TGTGCCAGCAGCTTAACGGCAGGAGGGTTAAGGGAAAAACTGTTTTTT